A single sample is the source of the 15 T cell receptor beta chains below, sequenced in a study of blood T cell repertoires in COVID-19. The protocol was immunoSEQ multiplex PCR, while the TCRdb copy is restricted to in-frame clones and leaves out a portion. Altogether approximately 300,000 clones are present, around 87% being singletons, with the ten largest covering about 5.4%. The sample consisted of PBMCs or T cells enriched from blood (not recorded which). The receptors shown here come from a woman aged 30 to 39 who had recovered from COVID-19.

The chain couples TRBV4-1 to TRBJ1-1; possibly TRBD1 for D (5 bases). Between the trimmed V and J ends, which lost 0 bases and 7 bases, there was a span of 18 bases. This CDR3 region has 16 residues. Per the germline V gene, CDR1 is MGHRA and CDR2 is YSYEKL. CDR3 sequence reads: CASSQEGTAGGSEAFF. CDR3 coding DNA: TGCGCCAGCAGCCAAGAAGGGACCGCCGGGGGGAGTGAAGCTTTCTTT.

The chain has TRBV24-1 and TRBJ1-5, with 8 bases identical to TRBD1. The CDR3 is 16 residues long. Germline V lookup: CDR1 KGHDR, CDR2 SFDVKD. The trim removed 11 bases at V and 7 bases at J, leaving 18 bases unmatched. CDR3 nucleotides: TGTGCCATATGTGGGCAGGGGGCGTGGGTGGGACAGCCCCAGCATTTT. The encoded protein is CAICGQGAWVGQPQHF.

This clone was counted once. The chain has TRBV19 and TRBJ1-5; D is ambiguous. The length of the CDR3 is 12 residues. Germline-derived CDR1 and CDR2 are LNHDA and SQIVND (reference sequence). Deletions cut 1 base from V and 5 bases from J, with 3 bases between. CDR3 nucleotides: TGTGCCAGTAGTATAGTCGATCAGCCCCAGCATTTT. Its translation is CASSIVDQPQHF.

The J gene is TRBJ2-2, the V gene TRBV5-4; TRBD2 might be the D (5 bases). Germline lookup yields CDR1 SGHNT and CDR2 YYREEE (reference sequence). V was trimmed by 7 bases and J by 2 bases, leaving 9 bases between them. The CDR3 runs to 13 residues. CDR3 coding DNA: TGTGCCAGCCCCAGCGGAAACACCGGGGAGCTGTTTTTT. This sequence encodes CASPSGNTGELFF. Looking up the rest from reference TRBV5-4 and TRBJ2-2 gives the full variable domain: ETGVTQSPTHLIKTRGQQVTLRCSSQSGHNTVSWYQQALGQGPQFIFQYYREEENGRGNFPPRFSGLQFPNYSSELNVNALELDDSALYLCASPSGNTGELFFGEGSRLTVL.

This clone appeared once. The CDR3 nucleotides are TGTGCCAGCAGCAGCGGGGTAACAGATACGCAGTATTTT. It is translated as CASSSGVTDTQYF. The rearrangement joins TRBV12-3 or TRBV12-4 to TRBJ2-3; 7 bases agree with TRBD2. J lost 3 bases, V lost 6 bases, and 3 bases had no gene match. The CDR3 runs 13 residues.

In its sample, this clone was seen once. The chain links TRBV16 to TRBJ2-7; D is unresolved. V lost 2 bases to trimming and J lost 4 bases, with 12 bases between them. CDR1 is KGHSY, CDR2 FQNENV, per germline. The CDR3 spans 14 residues. The CDR3 coding sequence is TGTGCCAGCAGCCAACTCGACACCCTATACGAGCAGTACTTC. The encoded protein is CASSQLDTLYEQYF. Using reference TRBV16 and TRBJ2-7 for the parts outside the CDR3, the full variable domain is GEEVAQTPKHLVRGEGQKAKLYCAPIKGHSYVFWYQQVLKNEFKFLISFQNENVFDETGMPKERFSAKCLPNSPCSLEIQATKLEDSAVYFCASSQLDTLYEQYFGPGTRLTVT.

Details on this clone: At one end, the junction sequence differs from germline, possibly due to a read error. The chain uses TRBV9 and TRBJ1-6, with 7 bases aligning to TRBD1. CDR3 length: 15 amino acids. CDR1 SGDLS and CDR2 YYNGEE come from the germline V gene. Here the CDR3 DNA reads TGTGCCAGCAGCGTAGACCCAGGGGGTGATTCGCCCCTCCACTTT. Translation gives CASSVDPGGDSPLHF.

The chain uses TRBV5-6 and TRBJ2-5, with D possibly matching TRBD1 (6 bases). Germline V lookup: CDR1 SGHDT, CDR2 YYEEEE. V gave up 2 bases and J gave up 5 bases, with 10 bases separating them. This CDR3 is 13 amino acids long. This CDR3 reads CASSFTGTETQYF. The CDR3 coding sequence is TGTGCCAGCAGCTTTACAGGGACGGAGACCCAGTACTTC.

The chain joins TRBV19 to TRBJ1-1; the match to TRBD1 covers 8 bases. Germline trimming cut 1 base from V and 5 bases from J; bases unmatched to any gene: 9. Per germline, CDR1 LNHDA and CDR2 SQIVND (reference sequence). The CDR3 covers 16 residues. The DNA for the CDR3 is TGTGCCAGTAGTATAGTCCCCGGACAGGGATGGACTGAAGCTTTCTTT. Protein: CASSIVPGQGWTEAFF.

This chain joins TRBV6-5 and TRBJ1-2, with 10 bases fitting TRBD1. Germline loops: CDR1 MNHEY, CDR2 SVGAGI. The CDR3 length is 14 residues. Trimming cost V 2 bases and J 6 bases; bases outside gene matches: 3. For the CDR3, the DNA is TGTGCCAGCAGTTACGCCGGGACAGGGGATGGCTACACCTTC. Amino acids: CASSYAGTGDGYTF.

This clone was counted only a few times. V and J are TRBV6-5 and TRBJ1-5; a possible D gene is TRBD1 (5 bases). Per germline, CDR1 MNHEY and CDR2 SVGAGI. V was clipped by 6 bases and J by 3 bases, with 15 bases between them. The CDR3 is made up of 15 amino acids. Here the CDR3 reads CASRPPGGNNQPQHF. The CDR3 DNA is TGTGCCAGCAGACCCCCTGGGGGGAACAATCAGCCCCAGCATTTT.

V usage is TRBV2 and J usage is TRBJ2-7; 9 nucleotides line up with TRBD1. CDR3 length: 14 amino acids. J was trimmed by 2 bases and V by 5 bases; bases with no gene match: 4. The V gene's germline CDR1 is SNHLY and CDR2 FYNNEI. CDR3: CASSRTGAPYEQYF. The CDR3 DNA reads as TGTGCCAGCAGTCGGACAGGGGCTCCCTACGAGCAGTACTTC.

V usage is TRBV7-3 and J usage is TRBJ2-2, with a tentative D call TRBD2 (5 bases). The CDR3 loop spans 13 amino acids. Germline CDR1 reads SGHTA; CDR2 reads FQGTGA. Trimming pared 4 bases from V and 8 bases from J, leaving 11 bases between. This CDR3 is CASSSDRGGELFF. CDR3 nucleotide sequence: TGTGCCAGCAGCTCGGACCGCGGGGGGGAGCTGTTTTTT.

Written as DNA, the CDR3 is TGTGCCAGCAGCCAACTCCGGGGGAACACCGGGGAGCTGTTTTTT. Residues: CASSQLRGNTGELFF. J is TRBJ2-2 and V is TRBV14; D is perhaps TRBD2 (5 bases). Trimming removed 2 bases at V and 1 base at J, with 8 bases between. Per the germline V gene, CDR1 is SGHDN and CDR2 is FVKESK. The CDR3 sequence is 15 residues long.

J is TRBJ1-2 and V is TRBV7-8, with D possibly being TRBD1 (5 bases). The CDR3 covers 17 residues. From germline, CDR1 is SGHVS and CDR2 FQNEAQ. V gave up 5 bases and J gave up 4 bases, with 23 bases separating them. DNA for the CDR3: TGTGCCAGCAGCCCTCAACCCGGGACTGGGAGGGGCTATGGCTACACCTTC. The encoded protein is CASSPQPGTGRGYGYTF.